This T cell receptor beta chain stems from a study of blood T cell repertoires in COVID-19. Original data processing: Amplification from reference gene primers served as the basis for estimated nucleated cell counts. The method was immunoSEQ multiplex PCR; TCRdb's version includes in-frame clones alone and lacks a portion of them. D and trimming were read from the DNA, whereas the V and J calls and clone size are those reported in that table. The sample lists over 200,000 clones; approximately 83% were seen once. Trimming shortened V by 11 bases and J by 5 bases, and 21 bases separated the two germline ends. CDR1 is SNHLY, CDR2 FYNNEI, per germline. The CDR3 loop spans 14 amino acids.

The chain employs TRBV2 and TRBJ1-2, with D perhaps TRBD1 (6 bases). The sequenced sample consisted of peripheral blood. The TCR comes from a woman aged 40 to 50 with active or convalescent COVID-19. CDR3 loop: CAVTTYREGYGYTF. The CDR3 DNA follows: TGTGCCGTAACCACCTACAGGGAAGGATATGGCTACACCTTC.